Following are 17 T cell receptor beta chains from one sample sequenced in a study of OX40 agonist ivuxolimab in advanced cancers. Repertoires were generated with immunoSEQ multiplex PCR, while TCRdb's copy carries only in-frame clones and drops some. Among 50,000 to 75,000 clones listed, under 95% were seen once. Sequenced here: CD4+ or CD8+ T cells sorted from blood, sampled in a trial of the OX40 agonist ivuxolimab. The receptor set was obtained from an adult with an advanced solid tumor such as melanoma, head and neck, liver or kidney cancer.

This chain links TRBV5-1 with TRBJ2-7, with D unresolved. V was trimmed by 3 bases and J by 1 base, leaving 8 bases between them. CDR1 is SGHRS, CDR2 YFSETQ, per germline. This CDR3 has 13 residues. The CDR3 here is CASSSGQSYEQYF. The DNA for the CDR3 is TGCGCCAGCAGCTCGGGTCAGTCCTACGAGCAGTACTTC. Full variable domain (remainder filled in from reference TRBV5-1 and TRBJ2-7): KAGVTQTPRYLIKTRGQQVTLSCSPISGHRSVSWYQQTPGQGLQFLFEYFSETQRNKGNFPGRFSGRQFSNSRSEMNVSTLELGDSALYLCASSSGQSYEQYFGPGTRLTVT.

The CDR3 nucleotides are TGTGCCAGTAGTAGGGACAGGGGGCTATCTGGAAACACCATATATTTT. As protein: CASSRDRGLSGNTIYF. The chain joins TRBV19 to TRBJ1-3; 12 bases agree with TRBD1. V was pared by 4 bases and J by 1 base, with 2 bases of the junction left unmatched. Germline V gives CDR1 LNHDA, CDR2 SQIVND (reference sequence). The CDR3 consists of 16 residues.

V is TRBV28 and J is TRBJ2-7; TRBD2 is a possible D gene (6 bases). Germline assignment: CDR1 MDHEN and CDR2 SYDVKM. V lost 6 bases, J lost 5 bases, and 17 bases lay in between. CDR3 length: 14 residues. The CDR3 here is CASSLPGRLDEQYF. CDR3 coding DNA: TGTGCCAGCAGCCTACCCGGGAGACTCGACGAGCAGTACTTC.

The chain joins TRBV5-4 to TRBJ2-7, with TRBD1 as a possible D gene (5 bases). Germline CDR1 SGHNT, CDR2 YYREEE (reference sequence). V lost 0 bases and J lost 2, with 9 bases in between. The CDR3 spans 14 residues. The CDR3 here is CASSLVPDTYEQYF. In nucleotides, the CDR3 is TGTGCCAGCAGCTTGGTTCCGGACACCTACGAGCAGTACTTC.

The chain couples TRBV7-9 to TRBJ1-4; D gene unclear. The CDR3 loop spans 15 amino acids. With 1 base removed from V and 8 bases from J, the gap between germline ends came to 14 bases. Germline V lookup: CDR1 SEHNR, CDR2 FQNEAQ (reference sequence). CDR3 residues: CASSLGRGRAEKLFF. The CDR3 nucleotides are TGTGCCAGCAGCTTAGGGCGGGGTCGAGCGGAAAAACTGTTTTTT.

The V and J genes are TRBV28 and TRBJ2-7, with unresolved D. Germline V gives CDR1 MDHEN, CDR2 SYDVKM. V gave up 5 bases and J gave up 5 bases, with 7 bases separating them. The CDR3 sequence is 11 residues long. The CDR3 bases are TGTGCCAGCAGTCCCCTCGACGAGCAGTACTTC. It specifies CASSPLDEQYF.

This clone was seen a handful of times. V gene TRBV19 combines with J gene TRBJ2-5; D assignment may be TRBD1 or TRBD2 (6 bases each). This CDR3 comprises 15 residues. Per the germline V gene, CDR1 is LNHDA and CDR2 is SQIVND (reference sequence). V was clipped by 7 bases and J by 5 bases, with 20 bases between them. CDR3 in DNA: TGTGCCAGTACCCATCCGGGGCAGGGGAGGGAGACCCAGTACTTC. Its translation is CASTHPGQGRETQYF.

The gene calls are TRBV28 and TRBJ2-1; TRBD2 aligns across 9 bases. With V trimmed by 8 bases and J by 2 bases, 7 bases remained unmatched. CDR1 and CDR2 from the germline V gene are MDHEN and SYDVKM. This CDR3 is built from 15 residues. Written as DNA, the CDR3 is TGTGCCAGCCGAATGGGCGGGAGGGCCTACAATGAGCAGTTCTTC. It yields the protein CASRMGGRAYNEQFF.

The gene calls are TRBV18 and TRBJ2-1; D is uncertain. CDR1 is KGHSH, CDR2 LQKENI, per germline. CDR3 length: 18 amino acids. With 1 base removed from V and 0 bases from J, the gap between germline ends came to 16 bases. CDR3 in amino acids: CASSPLENQLSSYNEQFF. CDR3 bases: TGTGCCAGCTCACCACTCGAAAATCAGCTCAGCTCCTACAATGAGCAGTTCTTC.

The chain combines TRBV2 with TRBJ1-2, with D perhaps matching TRBD1 (6 bases). Germline V gene sequence: CDR1 SNHLY, CDR2 FYNNEI. Trimming took 6 bases from V and 6 from J, leaving 14 bases between them. This CDR3 has 13 residues. The CDR3, as DNA: TGTGCCAGCAGGGAGTCGGGGGGCCATGGCTACACCTTC. This translates into CASRESGGHGYTF. Full variable domain (missing parts from reference TRBV2 and TRBJ1-2): EPEVTQTPSHQVTQMGQEVILRCVPISNHLYFYWYRQILGQKVEFLVSFYNNEISEKSEIFDDQFSVERPDGSNFTLKIRSTKLEDSAMYFCASRESGGHGYTFGSGTRLTVV.

The gene calls are TRBV5-1 and TRBJ2-7, with 12 nucleotides matching TRBD2. Germline CDR1 SGHRS, CDR2 YFSETQ. Trimming took 1 base from V and 0 from J; bases not matched to a gene: 5. The CDR3 runs to 17 residues. CDR3 in amino acids: CASSLWTSGVISYEQYF. DNA of the CDR3: TGCGCCAGCAGCTTGTGGACTAGCGGGGTAATCTCCTACGAGCAGTACTTC.

Points on this clone: A read error may produce the germline difference seen at one junction end. The rearrangement uses TRBV18 and TRBJ2-2; no definite D call. The germline CDR1 and CDR2 sequences are KGHSH and LQKENI. The CDR3 length is 13 residues. As DNA, the CDR3 is TGTGCCGGCTCACCCCGATCAACCGGGGAGCTGTTTTTT. Amino acid sequence: CAGSPRSTGELFF.

J is TRBJ1-5 and V is TRBV6-1, with 7 nucleotides matching TRBD1. V lost 6 bases, J lost 0 bases, and 5 bases stayed unmatched. From germline, CDR1 is MNHNS and CDR2 SASEGT. The CDR3 sequence is 15 residues long. The CDR3 reads CASRGQAASNQPQHF. As DNA, the CDR3 is TGTGCCAGCAGAGGACAGGCCGCTAGCAATCAGCCCCAGCATTTT.

This chain connects TRBV29-1 to TRBJ2-1; 9 bases align to TRBD2. CDR3 size: 15 residues. CDR1 SQVTM and CDR2 ANQGSEA come from the germline V gene. The ends lost 3 bases at V and 6 bases at J; junction bases unmatched: 9. CDR3 sequence: CSVEAWGGRANEQFF. CDR3 in DNA: TGCAGCGTTGAGGCTTGGGGCGGGAGGGCCAATGAGCAGTTCTTC.

A few counts support this clone. The same CDR3 also results from other DNA sequences found in this sample. The V gene is TRBV5-1, the J gene TRBJ1-1; D remains unclear. V shed 2 bases and J shed 2 bases, with 7 bases lying between them. The CDR3 has 13 residues. CDR1 SGHRS and CDR2 YFSETQ come from the germline V gene. CDR3 coding DNA: TGCGCCAGCAGCTTAGAGACAAACACTGAAGCTTTCTTT. Protein product: CASSLETNTEAFF.

Written as DNA, the CDR3 is TGTGCCATCAGTGAAAATCTCGGCAATCAGCCCCAGCATTTT. It is translated as CAISENLGNQPQHF. The genes are TRBV10-3 and TRBJ1-5, with no clear D. CDR1 ENHRY and CDR2 SYGVKD come from the germline V gene. Trimming shortened V by 3 bases and J by 2 bases, and 8 bases separated the two germline ends. The CDR3 runs to 14 residues.

J is TRBJ2-1 and V is TRBV7-9; a weak D match, TRBD2 (5 bases). This CDR3 is 14 amino acids long. Germline CDR1 and CDR2: SEHNR and FQNEAQ (reference sequence). The ends were cut back, 6 bases at V and 8 bases at J, with 17 bases in the middle. CDR3 sequence reads: CASSRDRRYDEQFF. The CDR3 DNA follows: TGTGCCAGCAGTCGCGATAGGAGGTACGATGAGCAGTTCTTC. The variable domain in full, completed from reference TRBV7-9 and TRBJ2-1, reads DTGVSQNPRHKITKRGQNVTFRCDPISEHNRLYWYRQTLGQGPEFLTYFQNEAQLEKSRLLSDRFSAERPKGSFSTLEIQRTEQGDSAMYLCASSRDRRYDEQFFGPGTRLTVL.